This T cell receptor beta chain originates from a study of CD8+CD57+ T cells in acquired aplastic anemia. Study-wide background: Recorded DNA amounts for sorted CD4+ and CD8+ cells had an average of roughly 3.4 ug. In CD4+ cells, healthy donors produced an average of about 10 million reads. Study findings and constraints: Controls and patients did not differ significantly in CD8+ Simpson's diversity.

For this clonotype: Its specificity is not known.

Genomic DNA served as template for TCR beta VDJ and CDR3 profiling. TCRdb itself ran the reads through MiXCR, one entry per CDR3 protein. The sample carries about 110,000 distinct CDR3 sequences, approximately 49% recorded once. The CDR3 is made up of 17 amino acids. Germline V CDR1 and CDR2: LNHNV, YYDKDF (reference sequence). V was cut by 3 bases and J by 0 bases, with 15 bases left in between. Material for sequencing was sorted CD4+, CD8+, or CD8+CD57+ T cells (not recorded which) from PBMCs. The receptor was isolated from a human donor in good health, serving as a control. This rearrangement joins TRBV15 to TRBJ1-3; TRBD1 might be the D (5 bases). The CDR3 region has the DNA TGTGCCACCAGCAGTGAAGCTTCGGGGGACTCTGGAAACACCATATATTTT. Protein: CATSSEASGDSGNTIYF.